This passage covers 22 T cell receptor beta chains from one sample sequenced in a study of PD-L1 blockade in urothelial cancer. Generated by immunoSEQ multiplex PCR, the TCRdb table keeps only in-frame clones and is missing some. This sample has 90,000 or so clones, with around 92% found just once. Indicated time point: pretreatment peripheral blood. Sequencing used PBMCs, obtained around atezolizumab (anti-PD-L1) treatment. The receptors derive from a woman aged 80 or over with urothelial cancer.

The chain recombines TRBV19 with TRBJ1-5, with D possibly TRBD1 on 6 matching bases. The V end was cut by 7 bases, the J end by 1 base, with 23 bases between. The CDR3 contains 18 residues. The V gene's germline CDR1 is LNHDA and CDR2 SQIVND (reference sequence). CDR3 nucleotides: TGTGCCAGTAACTCGCTATGGGCCGGACAGTGGAGCAATCAGCCCCAGCATTTT. Its protein is CASNSLWAGQWSNQPQHF.

The chain joins TRBV9 to TRBJ2-1; D uncertain. The V and J ends lost 6 bases and 5 bases respectively, with 9 bases between them. The CDR3 has 12 residues. Looked up from germline, CDR1 is SGDLS and CDR2 is YYNGEE. CDR3: CASMGRHNEQFF. The CDR3 coding sequence is TGTGCCAGCATGGGCCGACACAATGAGCAGTTCTTC. Combining the CDR3 with reference TRBV9 and TRBJ2-1 gives the whole variable domain DSGVTQTPKHLITATGQRVTLRCSPRSGDLSVYWYQQSLDQGLQFLIQYYNGEERAKGNILERFSAQQFPDLHSELNLSSLELGDSALYFCASMGRHNEQFFGPGTRLTVL.

The chain carries TRBV28 and TRBJ2-7, with a possible D match to TRBD2 (7 bases). The germline CDR1 and CDR2 sequences are MDHEN and SYDVKM. The CDR3 has 15 residues. The V and J ends lost 6 bases and 2 bases respectively, with 17 bases between them. The CDR3 bases are TGTGCCAGCAGCTTAGGGGGGGTGAAAACCTACGAGCAGTACTTC. This sequence encodes CASSLGGVKTYEQYF.

The chain joins TRBV2 to TRBJ2-7, with D possibly TRBD1 on 5 matching bases. CDR1 SNHLY and CDR2 FYNNEI come from the germline V gene. Trimming pared 6 bases from V and 5 bases from J, leaving 17 bases between. This CDR3 contains 14 residues. The CDR3 nucleotides read TGTGCCAGCAGGAGTGATACAGGCTGGGACGAGCAGTACTTC. Residues: CASRSDTGWDEQYF.

The chain couples TRBV27 to TRBJ1-1, with TRBD1 as a possible D gene (6 bases). This CDR3 comprises 14 residues. The ends were cut back, 3 bases at V and 0 bases at J, with 8 bases in the middle. CDR1 MNHEY and CDR2 SMNVEV come from the germline V gene (reference sequence). CDR3 nucleotide sequence: TGTGCCAGCAGTTTCGCAGGGGTGAACACTGAAGCTTTCTTT. This translates into CASSFAGVNTEAFF.

The genes are TRBV7-9 and TRBJ2-7; possibly TRBD1 for D (5 bases). V was cut by 7 bases and J by 2 bases, with 15 bases left in between. Germline V gene sequence: CDR1 SEHNR, CDR2 FQNEAQ (reference sequence). This CDR3 region has 14 residues. The CDR3 reads CASTLGRDTYEQYF. The CDR3 DNA sequence: TGTGCCAGCACCCTTGGCAGGGATACCTACGAGCAGTACTTC.

This clone has a single count. The V call is TRBV5-1, the J call TRBJ1-3, with D perhaps matching TRBD1 (6 bases). Germline V gene data show CDR1 as SGHRS and CDR2 as YFSETQ. Between the trimmed V and J ends, which lost 1 base and 4 bases, there was a span of 9 bases. This CDR3 comprises 14 residues. The CDR3 coding sequence is TGCGCCAGCAGCTTGAGAGGGACAGGAAACACCATATATTTT. Residues: CASSLRGTGNTIYF.

The chain couples TRBV7-8 to TRBJ2-7; 10 nucleotides match TRBD2. CDR1 and CDR2 (germline): SGHVS, FQNEAQ. With V trimmed by 0 bases and J by 2 bases, 7 bases remained unmatched. This CDR3 region has 17 residues. This CDR3 reads CASSLASHSGRTYEQYF. The CDR3 DNA sequence: TGTGCCAGCAGCTTAGCGAGTCATAGCGGGAGGACCTACGAGCAGTACTTC.

The rearrangement uses TRBV27 and TRBJ1-1; no reliable D call. Trimming took off 7 bases at V and 4 bases at J, with 16 bases between the two ends. The CDR3 is made up of 14 amino acids. CDR1 and CDR2 from the germline V gene are MNHEY and SMNVEV (reference sequence). CDR3 DNA: TGTGCCAGCACCGGACTCGGACCGCGCACTGAAGCTTTCTTT. This encodes CASTGLGPRTEAFF.

This clone occurred once. This sequence joins TRBV2 and TRBJ2-1, with TRBD2 matching 13 bases. The length of the CDR3 is 15 residues. Trimming took 7 bases from V and 4 from J; bases not matched to a gene: 4. The germline V gene has CDR1 SNHLY and CDR2 FYNNEI. CDR3 nucleotide sequence: TGTGCCAGCAAATTGGGACTAGCGGGATACAATGAGCAGTTCTTC. Translation: CASKLGLAGYNEQFF.

The V gene is TRBV10-3, the J gene TRBJ1-1, with D possibly matching TRBD1 (5 bases). The V end lost 6 bases, the J end lost 7 bases, and 15 bases lay between the germline ends. Germline V CDR1 and CDR2: ENHRY, SYGVKD. The length of the CDR3 is 13 residues. This CDR3 is CAIRERDGGEAFF. The CDR3 DNA reads as TGTGCCATCAGGGAAAGGGACGGGGGTGAAGCTTTCTTT.

The chain uses TRBV4-1 and TRBJ1-5; D is uncertain. The CDR3 extends over 14 amino acids. CDR1 and CDR2 from the germline V gene are MGHRA and YSYEKL. Trimming stripped 0 bases from V and 2 bases from J, with 5 bases between. The DNA of the CDR3 is TGCGCCAGCAGCCAAGAAACGGGCAATCAGCCCCAGCATTTT. Translating gives CASSQETGNQPQHF.

V gene TRBV7-9 combines with J gene TRBJ2-6, with TRBD1 identical over 11 bases. CDR3 length equals 18 residues. J lost 1 base, V lost 2 bases, and 4 bases had no gene match. The germline V gene has CDR1 SEHNR and CDR2 FQNEAQ (reference sequence). In DNA form, the CDR3 reads TGTGCCAGCAGCTTAAGGACAGGGGGCGTATCTGGGGCCAACGTCCTGACTTTC. As protein: CASSLRTGGVSGANVLTF.

This sequence joins TRBV19 and TRBJ1-5; 9 bases fit TRBD1. The CDR3 loop spans 16 amino acids. CDR1 is LNHDA, CDR2 SQIVND, per germline (reference sequence). The V segment lost 9 bases and the J segment 7 bases; nucleotides outside the gene matches: 16. The CDR3: CASKLDRGWSGQPQHF. The CDR3 DNA reads TGTGCCAGCAAGCTCGACAGGGGGTGGAGTGGGCAGCCCCAGCATTTT.

The rearrangement links TRBV5-1 to TRBJ2-2; 10 bases align to TRBD1. CDR1 and CDR2 (germline): SGHRS, YFSETQ. This CDR3 has 19 residues. V lost 4 bases, J lost 4 bases, and 16 bases stayed unmatched. The CDR3 is CASSPQKVPGQGSTGELFF. In DNA, the CDR3 is TGCGCCAGCAGCCCCCAAAAAGTCCCGGGACAGGGGTCCACCGGGGAGCTGTTTTTT.

The rearrangement uses TRBV6-5 and TRBJ2-7; TRBD1 matches at 7 bases. After removal of 7 bases from V and 2 bases from J, the junction contained 8 bases not matched to a gene. The CDR3 spans 14 residues. CDR1 MNHEY and CDR2 SVGAGI come from the germline V gene. The CDR3 reads CASTADRAPYEQYF. The DNA of the CDR3 is TGTGCCAGCACCGCCGACAGGGCCCCCTACGAGCAGTACTTC.

This chain joins TRBV21-1 and TRBJ2-1; TRBD1 is the table's D call, not checked against the DNA. TRBV21-1 is shown as a pseudogene. The CDR3 consists of 16 residues. The CDR3, as DNA: TGTGCCAGCAGCAAAGAGGCGCAGGGTGGCTACAATGAGCAGTTCTTC. It specifies CASSKEAQGGYNEQFF.

The V call is TRBV18, the J call TRBJ1-5, with D unresolved. CDR3 length equals 15 residues. The germline gives CDR1 KGHSH, CDR2 LQKENI. Deletions cut 3 bases from V and 3 bases from J, with 12 bases between. CDR3 residues: CASSPSTEDNQPQHF. CDR3 coding DNA: TGTGCCAGCTCACCTTCGACGGAGGACAATCAGCCCCAGCATTTT.

The gene calls are TRBV4-1 and TRBJ2-1, with 8 bases that match TRBD2. The CDR3 loop spans 17 amino acids. CDR1 is MGHRA and CDR2 is YSYEKL in the germline V gene. V shed 3 bases, J shed 0 bases, and the junction held 7 bases outside the gene matches. CDR3 nucleotides: TGCGCCAGCAGCCAGACCGCAGCGGGAGCCTCCTACAATGAGCAGTTCTTC. Amino acids: CASSQTAAGASYNEQFF.

This sequence joins TRBV27 and TRBJ1-2, with D perhaps matching TRBD1 (5 bases). V lost 5 bases, J lost 8 bases, and 12 bases lay in between. This CDR3 has 12 amino acids. CDR1 and CDR2 (germline): MNHEY, SMNVEV (reference sequence). CDR3 in DNA: TGTGCCAGCAGTCGGGGGTCGGGGGGCTACACCTTC. Translated, it gives CASSRGSGGYTF.

The chain has TRBV5-1 and TRBJ2-1; D not resolved. V lost 4 bases, J lost 6 bases, and 17 bases lay in between. Per germline, CDR1 SGHRS and CDR2 YFSETQ. The CDR3 sequence is 15 residues long. The CDR3 reads CASSPTLSAPNEQFF. CDR3 in DNA: TGCGCCAGCAGCCCTACCCTGAGTGCCCCCAATGAGCAGTTCTTC.

The chain combines TRBV28 with TRBJ1-1; 7 bases line up with TRBD1. V was pared by 6 bases and J by 0 bases, with 7 bases of the junction left unmatched. The CDR3 is 15 amino acids. Germline values: CDR1 MDHEN, CDR2 SYDVKM. CDR3 loop: CASRTGQPMNTEAFF. CDR3 sequence (DNA): TGTGCCAGCAGAACGGGACAGCCCATGAACACTGAAGCTTTCTTT.